These T cell receptor beta chains were read from a single sample in a study of response to subunit inactivated influenza vaccine. TCRdb analysed the RT-PCR reads with MiXCR anew, one entry per CDR3 protein. Among about 700,000 distinct CDR3 sequences listed, over 11% were seen once. The sample was PBMCs from blood, taken approximately 15 days before vaccination. All receptors derive from a man aged 50 to 59 who received an inactivated influenza vaccine. Both conserved end residues are part of each CDR3. The D gene is left open where the match is weak. Clone size is given for some rows only: seen once, a few or many times, or a class if the clone is expanded.

j_call	d_call	clone_size	v_call	cdr3_nt	cdr3_aa
TRBJ2-2	NA	NA	TRBV11-2	TGTGGCAGCAGCCAGGACGGTTTTGGGGAGCTGTTTTTT	CGSSQDGFGELFF
TRBJ1-2	NA	few	TRBV12-3/TRBV12-4	TGTGCCAGCAGTTCCCCCCGGGGTGTTTCCTCAGACTATGGCTACACCTTC	CASSSPRGVSSDYGYTF
TRBJ1-6	NA	NA	TRBV18	TGTGCCAGCTCGTCCTCTGCGGGGGAGAATTCACCCCTCCACTTT	CASSSSAGENSPLHF
TRBJ2-5	TRBD2	NA	TRBV20-1	TGCAGTGCTGGACTAGATATGGTTCAAGAGACCCAGTACTTC	CSAGLDMVQETQYF
TRBJ1-6	NA	NA	TRBV12-3/TRBV12-4	TGTGCCAGCAGTGAGAGCGGTAATTCACCCCTCCACTTT	CASSESGNSPLHF
TRBJ2-3	TRBD1	NA	TRBV5-5	TGTGCCAGCAGCTCGCGGACAGGGGAGACAGATACGCAGTATTTT	CASSSRTGETDTQYF
TRBJ2-3	TRBD2	few	TRBV18	TGTGCCAGCTCACCCGGACTAGGGGTTACAGATACGCAGTATTTT	CASSPGLGVTDTQYF
TRBJ2-5	NA	NA	TRBV9	TGTGCCAGCAGCGGATCACCGGGACAAGGAGAGACCCAGTACTTC	CASSGSPGQGETQYF
TRBJ2-2	NA	NA	TRBV5-6	TGTGCCAGCAGCACCGGGACCTCGGAGCTGTTTTTT	CASSTGTSELFF
TRBJ1-4	NA	NA	TRBV6-1	TGTGCCAGCAGTGAACCCCCACAGGGATATAATGAAAAACTGTTTTTT	CASSEPPQGYNEKLFF
TRBJ2-1	NA	few	TRBV6-2/TRBV6-3	TGTGCCAGCACCTCGGCCCGGACTGCAGAAAGCTCCTACAATGAGCAGTTCTTC	CASTSARTAESSYNEQFF
TRBJ2-5	TRBD2	NA	TRBV12-3/TRBV12-4	TGTGCCAGCAGTGACGGACTAGCGTGGGAGACCCAGTACTTC	CASSDGLAWETQYF
TRBJ2-5	NA	NA	TRBV27	TGTGCCAGCAGTTTTGGGATTATGGAGACCCAGTACTTC	CASSFGIMETQYF
TRBJ2-1	TRBD1	few	TRBV29-1	TGCAGCGTTGAAGTTGGGACAGGAGGGAGAAATGAGCAGTTCTTC	CSVEVGTGGRNEQFF
TRBJ2-2	NA	few	TRBV20-1	TGCAGTGCTAGAGGTCAGACCAACACCGGGGAGCTGTTTTTT	CSARGQTNTGELFF
TRBJ2-7	NA	few	TRBV6-1	TGTGCCAGCAGACTGTGGGGCAGCATACCCTACGAGCAGTACTTC	CASRLWGSIPYEQYF
TRBJ2-1	NA	few	TRBV3-1	TGTGCCAGCAGCCAAGGAACAGGGACCGGGGAGCAGTTCTTC	CASSQGTGTGEQFF
TRBJ2-7	NA	NA	TRBV4-1	TGCGCCAGCAGCCTCCCGGCCGGGACTCACCACGAGCAGTACTTC	CASSLPAGTHHEQYF
TRBJ2-7	TRBD2	NA	TRBV20-1	TGCAGTGCTGAGGCCCAACAGCGGGGCTCCTACGAGCAGTACTTC	CSAEAQQRGSYEQYF
TRBJ2-1	TRBD2	NA	TRBV7-2	TGTGCCAGCAGCCCCCCCGGACTAGCGGGGGGGCCGAGGGTCTTC	CASSPPGLAGGPRVF
TRBJ1-5	NA	NA	TRBV27	TGTGCCAGCAGCCCGGGACGGCTTTTACAGCCCCAGCATTTT	CASSPGRLLQPQHF
TRBJ2-1	NA	NA	TRBV20-1	TGCAGTGCTAGAAGACAGAATGAGCAGTTCTTC	CSARRQNEQFF
TRBJ2-2	NA	many	TRBV5-1	TGCGCCAGCAGCTTGGATGGGCGCAACTCCGGGGAGCTGTTTTTT	CASSLDGRNSGELFF
TRBJ2-7	NA	NA	TRBV30	TGTGCCTGGAACCTCGGGGACACTTCTTCCTACGAGCAGTACTTC	CAWNLGDTSSYEQYF
TRBJ2-3	NA	few	TRBV29-1	TGCAGCGTCCGCGCGGGGTTTACAGATACGCAGTATTTT	CSVRAGFTDTQYF
TRBJ2-1	TRBD2	few	TRBV15	TGTGCCACCAGCAAAGCGGGGGCCTACAATGAGCAGTTCTTC	CATSKAGAYNEQFF
TRBJ2-1	NA	few	TRBV6-2/TRBV6-3	TGTGCCAGCAGCCGGGGTGGGAGAGGCGAGCAGTTCTTC	CASSRGGRGEQFF
TRBJ1-1	NA	NA	TRBV19	TGTGCCAGTAGGAGTACGGCTACGGGAGCTTTCTTT	CASRSTATGAFF
TRBJ1-6	NA	NA	TRBV20-1	TGCAGTGCTAGAGATTTCAAGGCCGCCTATAATTCACCCCTCCACTTT	CSARDFKAAYNSPLHF
TRBJ2-4	NA	NA	TRBV20-1	TGCAGTGCTAACGGCAGGGACAACAAAAACATTCAGTACTTC	CSANGRDNKNIQYF
TRBJ2-5	NA	few	TRBV4-2	TGTGCCAGCAGCCAAGGGGGTTCGGGTGGGGAGACCCAGTACTTC	CASSQGGSGGETQYF
TRBJ2-7	NA	NA	TRBV7-2	TGTGCCAGCACCCCAGGGACATTCTCCTACGAGCAGTACTTC	CASTPGTFSYEQYF
TRBJ2-1	TRBD1	few	TRBV6-1	TGTGCCAGCACACAGGGGATGGGAGTGGGGGACAATGAGCAGTTCTTC	CASTQGMGVGDNEQFF
TRBJ2-1	TRBD2	few	TRBV12-3/TRBV12-4	TGTGCCAGCAGCAGACTAGCGGGAGGAGTTGAGCAGTTCTTC	CASSRLAGGVEQFF
TRBJ2-4	NA	NA	TRBV5-5	TGTGCCAGCAGCTTGTCCCCCGGTCGAGACATCATTCAGTACTTC	CASSLSPGRDIIQYF
TRBJ2-1	TRBD2	many	TRBV7-9	TGTGCCAGCAGCATTGGGACTAACAATGAGCAGTTCTTC	CASSIGTNNEQFF
TRBJ2-1	TRBD1	NA	TRBV20-1	TGCAGTGCTAATGACAGGGTATACAATGAGCAGTTCTTC	CSANDRVYNEQFF
TRBJ2-5	TRBD1	few	TRBV20-1	TGCAGTGCTAGAGAAGGGACCGACAGGGCGTCGACCCAGTACTTC	CSAREGTDRASTQYF
TRBJ2-4	TRBD1	NA	TRBV7-2	TGTGCCAGCAGCTTGGAACAGGGGTTTACTCACATTCAGTACTTC	CASSLEQGFTHIQYF
TRBJ2-5	TRBD2	few	TRBV5-1	TGCGCCAGCAGGGGCTCTAGCGGCCCAGTGACCCAGTACTTC	CASRGSSGPVTQYF
TRBJ1-2	TRBD1	few	TRBV6-1	TGTGCCAGCAGGATGCCGGGACAGGGAAGTAACTATGGCTACACCTTC	CASRMPGQGSNYGYTF
TRBJ2-3	NA	few	TRBV9	TGTGCCAGCAGCGTAGGGCCGCTACCTTTAACAGATACGCAGTATTTT	CASSVGPLPLTDTQYF
TRBJ2-3	NA	few	TRBV29-1	TGCAGCGCAGAGCGCGGGGGCGCAGATACGCAGTATTTT	CSAERGGADTQYF
TRBJ2-7	NA	many	TRBV5-1	TGCGCCAGCAGCGGCCTGAATGAGCAGTACTTC	CASSGLNEQYF
TRBJ2-5	NA	NA	TRBV7-2	TGTGCCACCCGGCTGGACTTGAGCACCCAGTACTTC	CATRLDLSTQYF
TRBJ2-3	NA	many	TRBV11-2	TGTGCCAGCAGCTTAGGCCCGGGGAGGGGGACGCAGTATTTT	CASSLGPGRGTQYF
TRBJ2-5	NA	NA	TRBV2	TGTGCCAGCACCGGACCCTCCCAAGAGACCCAGTACTTC	CASTGPSQETQYF
TRBJ2-3	NA	NA	TRBV10-3	TGTGCCATCAGTGAGGGGTTTGGCGGGACCGGGGATACGCAGTATTTT	CAISEGFGGTGDTQYF